A selection of T cell receptor beta chains follows, all from one sample in a study of Ad26.COV2.S vaccination and SARS-CoV-2 variants. TCRdb's table, derived via immunoSEQ multiplex PCR, lists solely in-frame clones and lacks some. Found here are 300,000 to 400,000 clones, around 90% of them singletons; the top ten hold 6.4%. The specimen comprised peripheral blood, sampled in a trial of Ad26.COV2.S vaccine versus placebo. These receptors all come from a person between 18 and 65 years old who received the Ad26.COV2.S COVID-19 vaccine or a placebo. Both conserved end residues are part of each CDR3. A D gene is named only where the DNA matches it firmly. Clone size is not always given. Where it is, it says once, few, many or a class for expanded clones.

J | V | D | size | CDR3 | DNA
TRBJ2-3 | TRBV27 | TRBD1 | NA | CASSRTGPHTDTQYF | TGTGCCAGCAGCAGGACAGGTCCTCACACAGATACGCAGTATTTT
TRBJ1-5 | TRBV2 | NA | NA | CATEQGYRTQPQHF | TGTGCCACGGAGCAGGGGTATAGAACTCAGCCCCAGCATTTT
TRBJ1-5 | TRBV12-3/TRBV12-4 | NA | few | CASSLGGGKPQHF | TGTGCCAGCAGTTTAGGGGGGGGTAAGCCCCAGCATTTT
TRBJ1-2 | TRBV4-3 | NA | once | CASSQEATAYGYTF | TGCGCCAGCAGCCAAGAAGCTACAGCCTATGGCTACACCTTC
TRBJ1-1 | TRBV6-1 | NA | NA | CASSEVTNTEAFF | TGTGCCAGCAGTGAGGTCACGAACACTGAAGCTTTCTTT
TRBJ1-5 | TRBV7-9 | NA | NA | CASSLGNYSNQPQHF | TGTGCCAGCAGCTTAGGGAATTATAGCAATCAGCCCCAGCATTTT
TRBJ2-3 | TRBV5-1 | TRBD2 | NA | CASSTTGAGGRGTDTQYF | TGCGCCAGCAGCACTACTGGGGCGGGGGGCCGTGGCACAGATACGCAGTATTTT
TRBJ1-1 | TRBV7-8 | NA | NA | CASSPGHRNTEAFF | TGTGCCAGCAGCCCGGGACACCGGAACACTGAAGCTTTCTTT
TRBJ1-1 | TRBV29-1 | NA | NA | CSVRTYNTEAFF | TGCAGCGTTAGGACGTACAACACTGAAGCTTTCTTT
TRBJ1-1 | TRBV6-6 | TRBD1 | NA | CASSYSGQGDTEAFF | TGTGCCAGCAGTTACTCGGGACAGGGGGACACTGAAGCTTTCTTT
TRBJ1-2 | TRBV30 | NA | NA | CALIALSYTF | TGTGCCCTGATAGCTTTAAGCTACACCTTC
TRBJ1-1 | TRBV29-1 | TRBD1 | NA | CSVEQGAGTEAFF | TGCAGCGTTGAACAGGGGGCCGGCACTGAAGCTTTCTTT
TRBJ1-4 | TRBV10-2 | NA | NA | CASSTTNEKLFF | TGCGCCAGCTCGACAACTAATGAAAAACTGTTTTTT
TRBJ1-3 | TRBV5-1 | NA | NA | CASSLGGAASGNTIYF | TGCGCCAGCAGCTTGGGGGGCGCCGCCTCTGGAAACACCATATATTTT
TRBJ2-2 | TRBV27 | TRBD1 | once | CASSKPTGVRTGELFF | TGTGCCAGCAGCAAACCGACAGGGGTGAGAACCGGGGAGCTGTTTTTT
TRBJ1-1 | TRBV7-3 | TRBD1 | NA | CASSLKGQGRTEAFF | TGTGCCAGCAGCTTAAAGGGACAGGGTCGGACTGAAGCTTTCTTT